The 15 T cell receptor beta chains listed next were all sequenced from one sample in a study of blood T cell repertoires in COVID-19. Profiling relied on immunoSEQ multiplex PCR, and the TCRdb table lists in-frame clones only, not all of them. The data show 110,000 or so clones, over 80% seen once. The sample comprised peripheral blood. The receptors were sampled from a woman aged 45-65 years with acute or convalescent COVID-19.

The rearrangement links TRBV11-2 to TRBJ2-3; 7 bases line up with TRBD1. CDR1 is SGHAT and CDR2 is FQNNGV in the germline V gene. The CDR3 has 14 residues. V trimming: 3 bases; J trimming: 5 bases; junction bases outside the gene matches: 5. This CDR3 is CASSFRTGRDTQYF. The DNA for the CDR3 is TGTGCCAGCAGCTTCCGGACAGGCCGAGATACGCAGTATTTT.

V and J are TRBV15 and TRBJ2-1, with D possibly being TRBD2 (6 bases). The CDR3 contains 15 residues. The germline CDR1 and CDR2 sequences are LNHNV and YYDKDF (reference sequence). V dropped 5 bases and J dropped 4 bases, with 15 bases sitting between them. CDR3 coding DNA: TGTGCCACCAGCTCCGGGGTCGGAGGGTACAATGAGCAGTTCTTC. Encoded protein: CATSSGVGGYNEQFF.

J is TRBJ1-1 and V is TRBV28; 8 nucleotides line up with TRBD1. Germline values: CDR1 MDHEN, CDR2 SYDVKM. The V and J ends lost 3 bases and 7 bases, in that order; junction bases with no gene match: 13. The CDR3 is 16 amino acids. The CDR3 DNA reads as TGTGCCAGCAGTTTGCCAGGGGGCATGGGGCCTGGTGAAGCTTTCTTT. Amino acid sequence: CASSLPGGMGPGEAFF.

The chain links TRBV6-5 to TRBJ1-6, with 8 bases lining up with TRBD1. V lost 6 bases and J lost 6; bases outside the gene matches: 4. Germline-derived CDR1 and CDR2 are MNHEY and SVGAGI. This CDR3 is built from 14 residues. CDR3 DNA sequence: TGTGCCAGCAGCCTCGGACAGGGTAATTCACCCCTCCACTTT. This encodes CASSLGQGNSPLHF.

The chain's CDR3 is CASSKTGRETQYF. CDR3 DNA sequence: TGTGCCAGCAGCAAAACAGGGCGGGAGACCCAGTACTTC. This chain links TRBV12-3 or TRBV12-4 with TRBJ2-5, with D possibly matching TRBD1 (6 bases). This CDR3 has 13 amino acids. V lost 6 bases to trimming and J lost 5 bases, with 13 bases between them.

V and J are TRBV28 and TRBJ1-4, with TRBD1 matching over 7 bases. The CDR3 is 15 residues long. After removal of 6 bases from V and 5 bases from J, the junction contained 9 bases not matched to a gene. Per germline, CDR1 MDHEN and CDR2 SYDVKM. This chain's CDR3 is CASSSIQGRNEKLFF. DNA for the CDR3: TGTGCCAGCAGCTCTATACAGGGGCGGAATGAAAAACTGTTTTTT.

This sequence joins TRBV10-3 and TRBJ1-3; D is ambiguous. Trimming removed 10 bases at V and 4 bases at J, with 17 bases between. CDR1 ENHRY and CDR2 SYGVKD come from the germline V gene. CDR3 length: 14 residues. The CDR3 nucleotides are TGTGCCACCAGCCGGGTTCCGGGGGGAAACACCATATATTTT. It yields the protein CATSRVPGGNTIYF.

The V gene is TRBV6-5, the J gene TRBJ2-7; D remains ambiguous. Per germline, CDR1 MNHEY and CDR2 SVGAGI. Trimming pared 7 bases from V and 3 bases from J, leaving 7 bases between. CDR3 length: 11 residues. CDR3 residues: CASNAGYEQYF. DNA of the CDR3: TGTGCCAGCAACGCAGGCTACGAGCAGTACTTC.

The V call is TRBV18, the J call TRBJ1-5, with 11 bases aligning to TRBD1. Trimming at V came to 4 bases and at J to 3 bases, leaving 2 bases not matched to a gene. The CDR3 loop spans 15 amino acids. CDR1 is KGHSH and CDR2 is LQKENI in the germline V gene. The CDR3 region is CASSLDRGHNQPQHF. CDR3 coding DNA: TGTGCCAGCTCACTGGACAGGGGGCACAATCAGCCCCAGCATTTT.

This sequence joins TRBV19 and TRBJ2-3, with a tentative D call TRBD1 (6 bases). Trimming cost V 5 bases and J 1 base, with 13 bases left between them. Germline loops: CDR1 LNHDA, CDR2 SQIVND (reference sequence). The CDR3 covers 15 residues. In DNA form, the CDR3 reads TGTGCCAGTAGTCGGGACATAGGAGGCACAGATACGCAGTATTTT. Its protein is CASSRDIGGTDTQYF.

The rearrangement joins TRBV28 to TRBJ1-2, with TRBD1 as a possible D gene (5 bases). Per germline, CDR1 MDHEN and CDR2 SYDVKM. This CDR3 has 14 amino acids. Trimming pared 2 bases from V and 0 bases from J, leaving 7 bases between. The CDR3 nucleotides read TGTGCCAGCAGTTTAAGACAGACTAACTATGGCTACACCTTC. Translated, it gives CASSLRQTNYGYTF.

The chain carries TRBV7-9 and TRBJ2-7; perhaps TRBD2 as D (5 bases). There are 12 residues in the CDR3. V was cut by 5 bases and J by 2 bases, with 7 bases left in between. Germline-derived CDR1 and CDR2 are SEHNR and FQNEAQ (reference sequence). The CDR3 sequence: CASSIGTYEQYF. The CDR3 bases are TGTGCCAGCAGCATCGGGACCTACGAGCAGTACTTC.

The chain is built from TRBV2 and TRBJ1-2, with 7 bases identical to TRBD1. This CDR3 has 14 residues. V was pared by 5 bases and J by 2 bases, with 5 bases of the junction left unmatched. CDR1 SNHLY and CDR2 FYNNEI come from the germline V gene. This chain's CDR3 is CASSQTTGNYGYTF. The CDR3 DNA sequence: TGTGCCAGCAGTCAAACGACAGGGAACTATGGCTACACCTTC.

This clone was observed a handful of times. This rearrangement joins TRBV28 to TRBJ1-2; weak D call: TRBD1 (6 bases). The CDR3 length is 16 residues. Deletions cut 3 bases from V and 6 bases from J, with 20 bases between. Germline loops: CDR1 MDHEN, CDR2 SYDVKM. The CDR3 nucleotides are TGTGCCAGCAGTTTTGGCGGTGTACAGGGAAGGGATGGCTACACCTTC. Protein sequence: CASSFGGVQGRDGYTF.

The chain links TRBV4-1 to TRBJ1-5; TRBD1 is a possible D gene (6 bases). Germline V gene data show CDR1 as MGHRA and CDR2 as YSYEKL. Trimming pared 1 base from V and 3 bases from J, leaving 16 bases between. The CDR3 has 17 residues. CDR3 DNA: TGCGCCAGCAGCCAAGTCGTTGCAGGGGCCTCCAATCAGCCCCAGCATTTT. Translation: CASSQVVAGASNQPQHF.